Listed below are T cell receptor beta chains from one sample, sequenced in a study of T cell responses to AZD1222 COVID-19 vaccine. Assay: immunoSEQ multiplex PCR; the TCRdb copy retains only in-frame clones and omits some. This table has approximately 100,000 clones, 90% to 95% appearing once. This specimen was peripheral blood, taken on day 0 of AZD1222 vaccination. The receptors here all came from an adult in good health. The CDR3 runs from the conserved cysteine through the conserved F or W. Size is stated for part of the rows, as once, few or many counts, or as a class when the clone is expanded.

cdr3_length j_call clone_size v_call cdr3_aa
13 TRBJ1-5 few TRBV25-1 CASSERQNQPQHF
20 TRBJ2-7 once TRBV18 CASSPVFALGGDQRLNEQYF
17 TRBJ2-7 NA TRBV6-2/TRBV6-3 CASSYPGLAGVTYEQYF
15 TRBJ2-7 NA TRBV14 CASSLRTGRAYEQYF
14 TRBJ1-5 NA TRBV5-4 CASSSQYSNQPQHF
14 TRBJ2-3 NA TRBV6-5 CASSNAGDVDTQYF
15 TRBJ1-2 NA TRBV27 CASSLFPGGRYGYTF
13 TRBJ1-5 NA TRBV12-3/TRBV12-4 CASKATSNQPQHF
16 TRBJ1-3 NA TRBV19 CASRERGRGSGNTIYF
13 TRBJ1-1 NA TRBV6-4 CASSDGPQAEAFF
15 TRBJ1-1 once TRBV7-6 CASSLVPGVNTEAFF
14 TRBJ1-1 NA TRBV19 CASRTGRMNTEAFF
13 TRBJ1-4 NA TRBV5-4 CASSLAGNEKLFF
13 TRBJ2-7 NA TRBV19 CASSAGTGYEQYF
14 TRBJ2-7 NA TRBV6-5 CASSKEAPGYEQYF
15 TRBJ1-2 NA TRBV4-2 CASSQGDSTNYGYTF
17 TRBJ2-4 NA TRBV28 CASSSPAEPLAKNIQYF
15 TRBJ2-2 few TRBV7-2 CASSINQGNTGELFF
15 TRBJ1-2 NA TRBV11-2 CASSLIGEGSYGYTF
16 TRBJ2-7 NA TRBV4-3 CASSQGGGTASYEQYF
16 TRBJ2-3 NA TRBV25-1 CASSEFKGGVTDTQYF
13 TRBJ2-7 NA TRBV4-1 CASSLEWNYEQYF
16 TRBJ2-7 NA TRBV5-1 CASSRTLTGGTYEQYF
12 TRBJ1-5 NA TRBV12-3/TRBV12-4 CASRRTGGPQHF
14 TRBJ1-6 NA TRBV7-2 CASSLKGYNSPLHF
17 TRBJ1-6 NA TRBV5-4 CASSARPNGRDNSPLHF
14 TRBJ1-2 NA TRBV9 CASSAPGTDYGYTF
15 TRBJ1-2 once TRBV12-5 CASGLVGRATYGYTF
15 TRBJ1-6 NA TRBV5-6 CASTPRGLNDSPLHF
19 TRBJ2-6 NA TRBV9 CASSERTATRFSGANVLTF
16 TRBJ2-7 NA TRBV7-9 CASSSSGQGIYYEQYF
14 TRBJ1-1 NA TRBV7-2 CASSSGQTNTEAFF
14 TRBJ1-1 few TRBV19 CASSSGLMNTEAFF
18 TRBJ1-2 NA TRBV7-2 CASSNRVTATTVNYGYTF
15 TRBJ2-3 NA TRBV4-2 CASSQAGGYTDTQYF
13 TRBJ1-2 NA TRBV6-5 CASSYSALRGYTF
15 TRBJ1-2 NA TRBV5-1 CASSSTGVAGYGYTF
13 TRBJ1-1 NA TRBV28 CASSLGAAYEAFF
14 TRBJ1-2 NA TRBV7-2 CASSLEVQRGWDTF
13 TRBJ1-1 NA TRBV7-3 CASSLNTNTEAFF
14 TRBJ1-5 NA TRBV6-2/TRBV6-3 CASSGTGVNQPQHF